The clone carrying this T cell receptor (beta chain) was picked up a small number of times. CDR1 and CDR2 (germline): SGDLS, YYNGEE. Trimming cost V 7 bases and J 4 bases, with 12 bases left between them. This CDR3 is built from 13 residues. Specified time point: persistent/refractory GD, antithyroid drugs over 5 years with positive TRAb. Extracted RNA from PBMCs served as the source of the TCR library. The data were taken from a study of regulatory T cells in long-lasting Graves disease. Building of the TCR beta libraries involved iRepertoire HTBI primers and Arm-PCR of CDR3 regions. MiXCR was run by TCRdb on the multiplex PCR reads, yielding one entry per CDR3 protein. The repertoire holds about 660,000 distinct CDR3 sequences, with 25% to 35% as singletons.

The sequences come from peripheral blood mononuclear cells (PBMCs), collected when the disease was refractory, from a patient treated with antithyroid drugs. This chain connects TRBV9 to TRBJ1-5, with D perhaps TRBD1 (5 bases). This receptor was identified in a female donor with Graves disease. The CDR3 reads CASGGTANQPQHF. The CDR3 DNA reads as TGTGCCAGCGGCGGGACGGCTAATCAGCCCCAGCATTTT.